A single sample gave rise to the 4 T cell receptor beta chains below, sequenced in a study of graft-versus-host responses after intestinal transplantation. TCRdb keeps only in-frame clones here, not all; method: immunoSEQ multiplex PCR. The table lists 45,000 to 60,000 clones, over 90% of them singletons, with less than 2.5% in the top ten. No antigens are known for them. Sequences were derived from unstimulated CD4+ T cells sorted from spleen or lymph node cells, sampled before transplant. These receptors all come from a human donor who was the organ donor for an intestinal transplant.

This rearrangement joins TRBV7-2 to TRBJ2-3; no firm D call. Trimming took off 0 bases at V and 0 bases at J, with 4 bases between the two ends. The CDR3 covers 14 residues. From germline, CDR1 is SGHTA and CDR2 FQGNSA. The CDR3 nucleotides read TGTGCCAGCAGCTTAGCGTCTAGCACAGATACGCAGTATTTT. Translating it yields CASSLASSTDTQYF.

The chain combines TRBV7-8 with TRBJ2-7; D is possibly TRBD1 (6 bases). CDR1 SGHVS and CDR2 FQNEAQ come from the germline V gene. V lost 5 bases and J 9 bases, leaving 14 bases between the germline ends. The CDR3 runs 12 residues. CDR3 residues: CASSLPQGVQYF. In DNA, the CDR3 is TGTGCCAGCAGCCTACCACAGGGAGTGCAGTACTTC.

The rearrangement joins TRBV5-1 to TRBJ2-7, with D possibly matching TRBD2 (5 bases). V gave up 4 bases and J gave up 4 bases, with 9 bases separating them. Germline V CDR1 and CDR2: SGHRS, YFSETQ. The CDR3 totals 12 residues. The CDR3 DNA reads TGCGCCAGCAGCCCCCCGGGGTACGAGCAGTACTTC. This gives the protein CASSPPGYEQYF.

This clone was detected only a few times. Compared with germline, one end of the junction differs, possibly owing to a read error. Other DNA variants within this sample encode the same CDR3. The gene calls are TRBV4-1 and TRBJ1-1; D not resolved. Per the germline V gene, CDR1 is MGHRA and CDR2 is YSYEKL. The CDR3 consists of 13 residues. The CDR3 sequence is CASSQPQNTEAFF. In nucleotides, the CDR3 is TGTGCCAGCAGCCAACCACAGAACACTGAAGCTTTCTTT.